Following are 32 T cell receptor beta chains from one sample sequenced in a study of shared clonotypes between healthy human individuals. The assay was immunoSEQ multiplex PCR, and TCRdb's table has in-frame clones only and misses some. The profile covers 470,000 or so clones, with 70% to 80% appearing a single time and about 11% taken by the ten largest. What was sequenced was PBMCs. The receptors derive from a woman in her forties in good health. Some clones in this sample may be carry-over from other donors' samples.

The chain links TRBV5-4 to TRBJ2-3, with D possibly TRBD1 on 6 matching bases. Trimming removed 0 bases from V and 7 bases from J, with 9 bases in between. Germline CDR1 and CDR2: SGHNT and YYREEE (reference sequence). There are 13 residues in the CDR3. CDR3 DNA sequence: TGTGCCAGCAGCTTGGGACAGGTTTATACGCAGTATTTT. Encoded protein: CASSLGQVYTQYF.

V and J are TRBV2 and TRBJ1-5; D not certain. The V gene lost 3 bases and the J gene lost 0 bases, with 6 bases spanning the gap. The CDR3 covers 14 residues. Germline V lookup: CDR1 SNHLY, CDR2 FYNNEI. CDR3 sequence (DNA): TGTGCCAGCAGTGACAATTATAGCAATCAGCCCCAGCATTTT. Translation gives CASSDNYSNQPQHF.

The chain combines TRBV5-1 with TRBJ2-5, with D hard to call. Trimming took 4 bases from V and 2 from J, leaving 6 bases between them. The CDR3 has 12 amino acids. From germline, CDR1 is SGHRS and CDR2 YFSETQ. The CDR3, as DNA: TGCGCCAGCAGCGCAAATCAAGAGACCCAGTACTTC. It is translated as CASSANQETQYF.

The chain employs TRBV7-9 and TRBJ2-7; D remains unclear. This CDR3 has 13 amino acids. The V gene lost 1 base and the J gene lost 5 bases, with 9 bases spanning the gap. The germline gives CDR1 SEHNR, CDR2 FQNEAQ (reference sequence). CDR3 nucleotide sequence: TGTGCCAGCAGCTTAGATTATTTGGACGAGCAGTACTTC. Translating it yields CASSLDYLDEQYF.

The rearrangement joins TRBV29-1 to TRBJ2-5; 9 bases are shared with TRBD2. V was clipped by 7 bases and J by 1 base; unmatched bases: 7. Germline V lookup: CDR1 SQVTM, CDR2 ANQGSEA. The CDR3 sequence is 14 residues long. CDR3 region: CSATSGSTQETQYF. In DNA form, the CDR3 reads TGCAGCGCTACTAGCGGGTCGACCCAAGAGACCCAGTACTTC.

The chain links TRBV11-2 to TRBJ2-7, with D perhaps TRBD2 (5 bases). This CDR3 is built from 15 residues. The germline V gene encodes CDR1 SGHAT and CDR2 FQNNGV. V was shortened by 2 bases and J by 1 base, with 12 bases between the two germline ends. The CDR3 here is CASSLMLAASYEQYF. The DNA for the CDR3 is TGTGCCAGCAGCTTAATGCTAGCTGCGTCCTACGAGCAGTACTTC.

This clone appeared a single time. The CDR3 sequence is CASTMAEWDEQYF. The CDR3 bases are TGCGCCTCTACCATGGCAGAGTGGGACGAGCAGTACTTC. The chain employs TRBV10-2 and TRBJ2-7; D not certain. This CDR3 spans 13 amino acids. V dropped 11 bases and J dropped 5 bases, with 19 bases sitting between them. Germline lookup yields CDR1 WSHSY and CDR2 SAAADI.

The rearrangement joins TRBV28 to TRBJ2-7, with D possibly matching TRBD1 (5 bases). The germline V gene encodes CDR1 MDHEN and CDR2 SYDVKM. Trimming stripped 4 bases from V and 4 bases from J, with 14 bases between. The CDR3 has 14 residues. The CDR3 protein is CASSSPGSRYEQYF. The CDR3 region has the DNA TGTGCCAGCAGTTCTCCAGGGTCAAGGTACGAGCAGTACTTC.

The chain recombines TRBV28 with TRBJ2-2; no reliable D call. Germline loops: CDR1 MDHEN, CDR2 SYDVKM. V lost 9 bases to trimming and J lost 3 bases, with 11 bases between them. The length of the CDR3 is 13 residues. The CDR3 here is CASSRRYTGELFF. The CDR3 bases are TGTGCCAGTAGCCGGCGATACACCGGGGAGCTGTTTTTT.

V and J are TRBV7-9 and TRBJ2-4; D may correspond to TRBD1 or TRBD2 (6 bases each). The CDR3 contains 15 residues. Deletions cut 5 bases from V and 6 bases from J, with 17 bases between. Per germline, CDR1 SEHNR and CDR2 FQNEAQ (reference sequence). The DNA of the CDR3 is TGTGCCAGCAGCCCCACAACAGGGAGGTTAAACATTCAGTACTTC. This translates into CASSPTTGRLNIQYF.

This clone showed up just a few times. V and J are TRBV11-2 and TRBJ1-2; D gene uncertain. CDR1 is SGHAT and CDR2 is FQNNGV in the germline V gene. The V gene lost 7 bases and the J gene lost 8 bases, with 17 bases spanning the gap. The CDR3 is 13 residues long. CDR3 amino acids: CASTDRGLGGYTF. For the CDR3, the DNA is TGTGCCAGCACCGACCGAGGTCTAGGGGGCTACACCTTC.

The chain uses TRBV5-1 and TRBJ2-1; D ambiguous. The CDR3 spans 16 residues. Germline loops: CDR1 SGHRS, CDR2 YFSETQ. Trimming removed 2 bases at V and 3 bases at J, with 15 bases between. The CDR3 spells CASSFTAGSSYNEQFF. Written as DNA, the CDR3 is TGCGCCAGCAGCTTTACCGCCGGCAGTAGCTACAATGAGCAGTTCTTC.

This chain uses TRBV5-1 with TRBJ2-2; D might be TRBD1 (6 bases). CDR1 and CDR2 from the germline V gene are SGHRS and YFSETQ. V lost 4 bases, J lost 6 bases, and 13 bases lay in between. CDR3 size: 14 residues. In DNA, the CDR3 is TGCGCCAGCAGCCCGGTTGAGGGGGCCGGGGAGCTGTTTTTT. It translates to CASSPVEGAGELFF.

This chain uses TRBV5-1 with TRBJ2-5; 7 bases fit TRBD1. V lost 3 bases to trimming and J lost 5 bases; unmatched junction nucleotides: 10. Germline CDR1 SGHRS, CDR2 YFSETQ. CDR3 length equals 15 residues. CDR3 sequence (DNA): TGCGCCAGCAGCTCGCTTGAGGGGGCTGGGGAGACCCAGTACTTC. This sequence encodes CASSSLEGAGETQYF.

This chain links TRBV30 with TRBJ1-3, with D unresolved. Trimming removed 3 bases at V and 7 bases at J, with 10 bases between. Germline V gives CDR1 GTSNPN, CDR2 SVGIG (reference sequence). The CDR3 sequence is 12 residues long. CDR3 protein: CAWSFGGNTIYF. As DNA, the CDR3 is TGTGCCTGGAGCTTTGGCGGGAACACCATATATTTT.

DNA of the CDR3: TGTGCCAGCAGTTGGGGACTAGCGGACTACTACAATGAGCAGTTCTTC. It translates to CASSWGLADYYNEQFF. The chain combines TRBV6-5 with TRBJ2-1; 11 bases fit TRBD2. This CDR3 is built from 16 residues. Germline-derived CDR1 and CDR2 are MNHEY and SVGAGI. V lost 4 bases, J lost 3 bases, and 5 bases stayed unmatched.

The chain recombines TRBV11-1 with TRBJ1-6, with TRBD1 identical over 8 bases. V shed 5 bases and J 3 bases; nucleotides not matched to a gene: 3. CDR1 is SGHAT, CDR2 FQDESV, per germline (reference sequence). This CDR3 region has 15 residues. The CDR3 DNA follows: TGTGCCAGCAGCGACGGACAGGGCTATAATTCACCCCTCCACTTT. Its protein is CASSDGQGYNSPLHF. Using reference TRBV11-1 and TRBJ1-6 for the parts outside the CDR3, the full variable domain is EAEVAQSPRYKITEKSQAVAFWCDPISGHATLYWYRQILGQGPELLVQFQDESVVDDSQLPKDRFSAERLKGVDSTLKIQPAELGDSAMYLCASSDGQGYNSPLHFGNGTRLTVT.

The chain recombines TRBV27 with TRBJ2-2, with 8 nucleotides matching TRBD2. This CDR3 comprises 15 residues. Trimming took 5 bases from V and 4 from J; bases not matched to a gene: 6. The V gene's germline CDR1 is MNHEY and CDR2 SMNVEV (reference sequence). The CDR3 DNA reads as TGTGCCAGCAGTCTCGAGCGGGAGCTCACCGGGGAGCTGTTTTTT. As protein: CASSLERELTGELFF.

The CDR3 DNA follows: TGTGCCAGCAGCGGCGGGTACAGCACAGATACGCAGTATTTT. Translated, it gives CASSGGYSTDTQYF. J is TRBJ2-3 and V is TRBV6-6; D perhaps matches TRBD2 (5 bases). Germline CDR1 and CDR2: MNHNY and SVGAGI (reference sequence). The CDR3 covers 14 residues. Trimming took 6 bases from V and 0 from J, leaving 10 bases between them.

V and J are TRBV19 and TRBJ1-1; 7 bases fit TRBD1. The CDR3 has 17 residues. J lost 0 bases, V lost 7 bases, and 14 bases had no gene match. CDR1 and CDR2 from the germline V gene are LNHDA and SQIVND (reference sequence). CDR3 DNA: TGTGCCAGTAAAAGCGGAGGGGGCCATGGTTTGAACACTGAAGCTTTCTTT. This encodes CASKSGGGHGLNTEAFF.

This clone appeared once. The rearrangement joins TRBV7-9 to TRBJ2-2; 7 bases fit TRBD2. Germline V gene data show CDR1 as SEHNR and CDR2 as FQNEAQ (reference sequence). V trimming: 3 bases; J trimming: 7 bases; junction bases outside the gene matches: 2. The CDR3 extends over 13 amino acids. The CDR3 protein is CASSFPGGGELFF. The DNA for the CDR3 is TGTGCCAGCAGCTTCCCGGGGGGCGGGGAGCTGTTTTTT. Using reference TRBV7-9 and TRBJ2-2 for the parts outside the CDR3, the full variable domain is DTGVSQNPRHKITKRGQNVTFRCDPISEHNRLYWYRQTLGQGPEFLTYFQNEAQLEKSRLLSDRFSAERPKGSFSTLEIQRTEQGDSAMYLCASSFPGGGELFFGEGSRLTVL.

The CDR3 loop reads CAITSWNTIYF. For the CDR3, the DNA is TGTGCCATCACTTCTTGGAACACCATATATTTT. The V call is TRBV10-3, the J call TRBJ1-3; D unresolved. The ends were cut back, 7 bases at V and 7 bases at J, with 8 bases in the middle. Germline V gene sequence: CDR1 ENHRY, CDR2 SYGVKD. The CDR3 is 11 residues long.

The chain couples TRBV2 to TRBJ2-1, with TRBD2 matching 14 bases. Germline assignment: CDR1 SNHLY and CDR2 FYNNEI. The junction had 7 bases not matched to a gene; V was cut back by 7 bases and J by 8 bases. The CDR3 is 15 residues long. The CDR3 DNA reads TGTGCCAGCACCAGAGGACTAGCGGGAGGTGATGAGCAGTTCTTC. This gives the protein CASTRGLAGGDEQFF.

The chain has TRBV7-8 and TRBJ2-1; D is tentatively TRBD1 or TRBD2 (6 bases each). Germline CDR1 is SGHVS and CDR2 is FQNEAQ. This CDR3 is built from 20 residues. Deletions cut 4 bases from V and 0 bases from J, with 25 bases between. The CDR3 DNA reads TGTGCCAGCAGCTGGGGGGCGGGACTCCAATACTTAAGCTCCTACAATGAGCAGTTCTTC. The encoded protein is CASSWGAGLQYLSSYNEQFF.

The V call is TRBV2, the J call TRBJ2-3; 9 positions agree with TRBD1. The CDR3 extends over 15 amino acids. CDR1 and CDR2 from the germline V gene are SNHLY and FYNNEI. Unmatched junction bases numbered 7, after V lost 3 bases and J lost 6 bases. The CDR3 sequence: CASSDGQGFSDTQYF. The DNA for the CDR3 is TGTGCCAGCAGTGACGGACAGGGGTTCTCGGATACGCAGTATTTT.

The table lists this clone with many counts. This chain connects TRBV28 to TRBJ2-2; the match to TRBD1 covers 8 bases. The CDR3 has 12 residues. Germline-derived CDR1 and CDR2 are MDHEN and SYDVKM. Germline trimming cut 6 bases from V and 6 bases from J; bases unmatched to any gene: 0. CDR3 in amino acids: CASRQGAGELFF. CDR3 nucleotides: TGTGCCAGCAGACAGGGGGCCGGGGAGCTGTTTTTT.

A note on this clone: This may arise from a read error, as a much more abundant clone is one base away. The chain links TRBV30 to TRBJ1-3; perhaps TRBD1 as D (5 bases). The germline V gene encodes CDR1 GTSNPN and CDR2 SVGIG (reference sequence). The CDR3 covers 12 residues. Trimming cost V 3 bases and J 2 bases, with 5 bases left between them. The CDR3 sequence is CAWSRAGNTIYF. The CDR3 DNA is TGTGCCTGGAGCAGGGCTGGAAACACCATATATTTT. The full variable domain, rest sourced from reference TRBV30 and TRBJ1-3, is SQTIHQWPATLVQPVGSPLSLECTVEGTSNPNLYWYRQAAGRGLQLLFYSVGIGQISSEVPQNLSASRPQDRQFILSSKKLLLSDSGFYLCAWSRAGNTIYFGEGSWLTVV.

The chain links TRBV29-1 to TRBJ1-4; no clear D. V shed 2 bases and J shed 8 bases, with 15 bases lying between them. The V gene's germline CDR1 is SQVTM and CDR2 ANQGSEA. This CDR3 spans 14 amino acids. The CDR3 spells CSVEPISQREKLFF. The CDR3 DNA sequence: TGCAGCGTTGAACCCATCTCGCAGCGGGAAAAACTGTTTTTT.

This clone appeared a few times. The chain links TRBV5-1 to TRBJ2-1; perhaps TRBD1 as D (5 bases). The CDR3 loop spans 14 amino acids. Per germline, CDR1 SGHRS and CDR2 YFSETQ. V was clipped by 4 bases and J by 5 bases, with 13 bases between them. For the CDR3, the DNA is TGCGCCAGCAGCCCTAATTGGGGCGACAATGAGCAGTTCTTC. This codes for CASSPNWGDNEQFF.

Comment on this clone: This likely came from a read error, as a far larger clone is one base away. The sample holds other DNA sequences that translate to the same CDR3. The chain has TRBV7-2 and TRBJ1-5; D call uncertain. The CDR3 spans 15 residues. Germline V gives CDR1 SGHTA, CDR2 FQGNSA. The CDR3 DNA follows: TGCGCCAGCAGCCGTCTGGCCAATAGCAATCAGCCCCAGCATTTT. It encodes CASSRLANSNQPQHF.

V is TRBV5-1 and J is TRBJ2-1; 12 bases are shared with TRBD2. The V gene's germline CDR1 is SGHRS and CDR2 YFSETQ. V lost 1 base to trimming and J lost 10 bases; unmatched junction nucleotides: 9. CDR3 length: 16 residues. The CDR3 protein is CASSLRLAGAGGEQFF. CDR3 nucleotides: TGCGCCAGCAGCTTGAGACTAGCGGGAGCGGGAGGGGAGCAGTTCTTC.

The chain has TRBV19 and TRBJ2-7, with 9 nucleotides matching TRBD1. The CDR3 sequence is 14 residues long. J lost 4 bases, V lost 6 bases, and 7 bases had no gene match. Per germline, CDR1 LNHDA and CDR2 SQIVND (reference sequence). The CDR3 protein is CASRLRDRDYEQYF. The CDR3 DNA reads TGTGCCAGTAGGCTCCGGGACAGGGATTACGAGCAGTACTTC. The complete variable domain, with remaining parts taken from reference TRBV19 and TRBJ2-7, reads DGGITQSPKYLFRKEGQNVTLSCEQNLNHDAMYWYRQDPGQGLRLIYYSQIVNDFQKGDIAEGYSVSREKKESFPLTVTSAQKNPTAFYLCASRLRDRDYEQYFGPGTRLTVT.